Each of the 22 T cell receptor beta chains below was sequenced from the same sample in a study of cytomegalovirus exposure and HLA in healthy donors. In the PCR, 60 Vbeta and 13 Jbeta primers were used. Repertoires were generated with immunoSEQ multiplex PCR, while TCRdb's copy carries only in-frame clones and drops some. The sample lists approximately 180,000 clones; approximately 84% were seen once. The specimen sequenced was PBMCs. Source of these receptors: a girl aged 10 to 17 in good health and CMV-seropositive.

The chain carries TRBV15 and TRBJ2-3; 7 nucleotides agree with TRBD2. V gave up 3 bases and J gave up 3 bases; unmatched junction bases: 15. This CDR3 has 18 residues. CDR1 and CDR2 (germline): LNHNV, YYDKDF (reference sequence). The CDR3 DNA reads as TGTGCCACCAGCAGCGAGACCGGGACTACACGTTGGACAGATACGCAGTATTTT. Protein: CATSSETGTTRWTDTQYF.

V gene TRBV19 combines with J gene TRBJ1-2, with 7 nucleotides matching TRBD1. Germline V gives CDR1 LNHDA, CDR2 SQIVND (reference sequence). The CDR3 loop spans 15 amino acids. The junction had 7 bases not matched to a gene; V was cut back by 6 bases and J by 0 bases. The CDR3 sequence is CASRGPGQSNYGYTF. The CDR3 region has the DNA TGTGCCAGTAGGGGACCGGGACAGTCTAACTATGGCTACACCTTC.

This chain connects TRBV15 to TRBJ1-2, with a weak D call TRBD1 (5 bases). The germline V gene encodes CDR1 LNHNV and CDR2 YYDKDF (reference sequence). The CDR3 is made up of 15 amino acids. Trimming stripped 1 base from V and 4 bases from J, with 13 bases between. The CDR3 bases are TGTGCCACCAGCAGAGGAGGGACTCCTTTCTATGGCTACACCTTC. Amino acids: CATSRGGTPFYGYTF.

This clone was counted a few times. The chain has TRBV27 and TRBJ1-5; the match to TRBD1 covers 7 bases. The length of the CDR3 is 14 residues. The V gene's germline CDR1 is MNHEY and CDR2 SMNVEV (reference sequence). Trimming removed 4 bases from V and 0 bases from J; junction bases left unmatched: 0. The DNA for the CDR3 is TGTGCCAGCAGTTCAGGGGGTAGCAATCAGCCCCAGCATTTT. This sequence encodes CASSSGGSNQPQHF.

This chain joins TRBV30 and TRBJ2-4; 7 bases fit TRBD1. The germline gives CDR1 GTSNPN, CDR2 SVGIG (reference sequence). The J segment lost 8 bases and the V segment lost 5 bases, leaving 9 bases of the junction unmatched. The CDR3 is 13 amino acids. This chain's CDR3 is CAWSPGQVDIQYF. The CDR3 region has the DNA TGTGCCTGGTCTCCCGGACAGGTTGACATTCAGTACTTC.

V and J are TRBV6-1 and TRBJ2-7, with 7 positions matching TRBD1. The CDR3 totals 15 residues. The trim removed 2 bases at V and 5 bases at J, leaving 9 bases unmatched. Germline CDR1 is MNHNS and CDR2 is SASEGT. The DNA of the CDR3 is TGTGCCAGCAGTGAAAGAGGCAGGGGGATTGACGAGCAGTACTTC. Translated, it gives CASSERGRGIDEQYF.

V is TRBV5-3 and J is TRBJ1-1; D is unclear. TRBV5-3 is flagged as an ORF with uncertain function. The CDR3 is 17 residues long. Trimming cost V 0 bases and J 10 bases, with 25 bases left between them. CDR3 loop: CARSLAGTDLVFRIAFF. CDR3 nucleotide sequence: TGTGCCAGAAGCTTGGCGGGAACAGACCTTGTTTTTCGTATAGCTTTCTTT.

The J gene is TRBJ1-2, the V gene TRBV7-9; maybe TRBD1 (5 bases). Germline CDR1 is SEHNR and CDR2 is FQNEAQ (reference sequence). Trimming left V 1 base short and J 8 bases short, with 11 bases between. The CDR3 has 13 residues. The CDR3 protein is CASSLEGIRGYTF. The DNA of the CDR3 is TGTGCCAGCAGCTTAGAGGGGATACGGGGCTACACCTTC.

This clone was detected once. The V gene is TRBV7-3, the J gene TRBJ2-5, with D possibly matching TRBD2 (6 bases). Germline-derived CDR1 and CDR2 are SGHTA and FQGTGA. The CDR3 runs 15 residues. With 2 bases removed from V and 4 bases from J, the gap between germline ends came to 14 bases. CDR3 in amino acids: CASSLGGALGETQYF. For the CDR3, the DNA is TGTGCCAGCAGCTTAGGAGGGGCGCTGGGAGAGACCCAGTACTTC.

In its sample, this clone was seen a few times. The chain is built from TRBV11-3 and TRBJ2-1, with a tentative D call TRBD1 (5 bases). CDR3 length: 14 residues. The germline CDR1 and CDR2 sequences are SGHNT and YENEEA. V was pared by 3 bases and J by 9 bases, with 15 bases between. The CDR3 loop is CASSFTGTSSEQFF. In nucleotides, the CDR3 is TGTGCCAGCAGCTTTACAGGTACGTCCAGTGAGCAGTTCTTC.

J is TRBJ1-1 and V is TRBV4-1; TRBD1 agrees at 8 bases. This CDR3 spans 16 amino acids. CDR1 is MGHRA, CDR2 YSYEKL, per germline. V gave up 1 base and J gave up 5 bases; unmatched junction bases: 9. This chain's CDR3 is CASSQGTGKFGTEAFF. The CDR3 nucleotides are TGCGCCAGCAGCCAAGGGACAGGGAAATTTGGGACTGAAGCTTTCTTT.

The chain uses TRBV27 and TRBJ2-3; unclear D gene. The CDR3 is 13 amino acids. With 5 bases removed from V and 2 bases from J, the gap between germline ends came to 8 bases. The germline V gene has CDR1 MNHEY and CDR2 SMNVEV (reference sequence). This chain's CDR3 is CASSPQHTDTQYF. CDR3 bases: TGTGCCAGCAGTCCCCAACACACAGATACGCAGTATTTT.

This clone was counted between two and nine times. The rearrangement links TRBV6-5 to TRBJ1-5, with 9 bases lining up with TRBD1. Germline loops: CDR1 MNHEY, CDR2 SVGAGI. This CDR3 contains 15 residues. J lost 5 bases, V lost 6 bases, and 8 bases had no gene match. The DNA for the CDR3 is TGTGCCAGCAGCGAGGACAGGGGCGTGTATCAGCCCCAGCATTTT. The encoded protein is CASSEDRGVYQPQHF.

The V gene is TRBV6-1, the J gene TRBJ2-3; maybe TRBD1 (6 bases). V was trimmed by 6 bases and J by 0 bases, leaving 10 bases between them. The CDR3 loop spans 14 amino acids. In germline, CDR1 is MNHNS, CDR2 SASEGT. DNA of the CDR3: TGTGCCAGCAGAGGGGGTCTTAGCACAGATACGCAGTATTTT. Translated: CASRGGLSTDTQYF.

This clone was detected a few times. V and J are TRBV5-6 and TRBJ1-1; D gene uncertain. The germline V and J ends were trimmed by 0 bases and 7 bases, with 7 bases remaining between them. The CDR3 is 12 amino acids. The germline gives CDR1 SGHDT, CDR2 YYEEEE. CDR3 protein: CASSLARFEAFF. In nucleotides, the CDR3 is TGTGCCAGCAGCTTGGCGCGATTTGAAGCTTTCTTT.

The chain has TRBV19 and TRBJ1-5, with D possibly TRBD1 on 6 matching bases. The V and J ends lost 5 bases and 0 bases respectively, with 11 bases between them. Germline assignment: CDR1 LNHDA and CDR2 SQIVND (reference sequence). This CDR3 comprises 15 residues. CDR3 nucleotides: TGTGCCAGTAGTTCAGGGACATTTAGCAATCAGCCCCAGCATTTT. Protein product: CASSSGTFSNQPQHF. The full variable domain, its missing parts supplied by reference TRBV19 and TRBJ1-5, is DGGITQSPKYLFRKEGQNVTLSCEQNLNHDAMYWYRQDPGQGLRLIYYSQIVNDFQKGDIAEGYSVSREKKESFPLTVTSAQKNPTAFYLCASSSGTFSNQPQHFGDGTRLSIL.

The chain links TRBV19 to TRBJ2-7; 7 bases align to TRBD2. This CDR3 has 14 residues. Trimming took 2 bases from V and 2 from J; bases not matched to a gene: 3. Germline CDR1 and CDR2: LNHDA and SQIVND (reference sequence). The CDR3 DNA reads TGTGCCAGTAGTATACTAGCGGAGACCTACGAGCAGTACTTC. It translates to CASSILAETYEQYF.

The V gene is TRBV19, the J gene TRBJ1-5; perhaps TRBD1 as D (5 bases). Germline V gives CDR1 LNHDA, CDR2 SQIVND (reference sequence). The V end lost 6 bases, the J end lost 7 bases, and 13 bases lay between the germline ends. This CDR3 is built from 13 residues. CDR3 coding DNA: TGTGCCAGTAGCAAGGCGGGGGGGCAGCCCCAGCATTTT. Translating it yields CASSKAGGQPQHF.

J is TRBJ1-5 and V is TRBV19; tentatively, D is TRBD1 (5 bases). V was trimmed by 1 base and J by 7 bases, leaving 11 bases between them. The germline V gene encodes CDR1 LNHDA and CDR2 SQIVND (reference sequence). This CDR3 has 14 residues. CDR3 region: CASSIGGGAQPQHF. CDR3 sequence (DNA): TGTGCCAGTAGTATAGGGGGGGGAGCACAGCCCCAGCATTTT.

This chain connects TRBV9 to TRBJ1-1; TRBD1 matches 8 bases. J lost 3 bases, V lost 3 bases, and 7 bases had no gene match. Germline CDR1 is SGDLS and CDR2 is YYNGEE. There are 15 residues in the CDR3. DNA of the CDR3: TGTGCCAGCAGCGCCCCCGGGACAGGCTACACTGAAGCTTTCTTT. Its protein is CASSAPGTGYTEAFF.

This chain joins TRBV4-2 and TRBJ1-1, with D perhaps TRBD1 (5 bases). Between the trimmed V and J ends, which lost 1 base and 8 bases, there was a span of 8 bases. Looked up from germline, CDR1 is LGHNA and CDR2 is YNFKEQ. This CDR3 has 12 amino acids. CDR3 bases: TGTGCCAGCAGCCAAGTCGCAGGGGAAGCTTTCTTT. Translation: CASSQVAGEAFF.

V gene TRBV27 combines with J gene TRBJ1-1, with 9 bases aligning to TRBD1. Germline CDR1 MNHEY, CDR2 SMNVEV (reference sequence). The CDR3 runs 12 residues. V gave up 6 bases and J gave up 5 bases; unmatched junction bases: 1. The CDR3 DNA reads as TGTGCCAGCAGGGGGACAGGGACTGAAGCTTTCTTT. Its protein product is CASRGTGTEAFF.